This is a list of T cell receptor beta chains from one sample in a study of blood T cells in healthy people across ages. TCRdb redid the calling of the 5' RACE reads with MiXCR, one entry per CDR3 protein. The profile covers hundreds of thousands of distinct CDR3 sequences, with around 46% appearing a single time and roughly 13% taken by the ten largest. The sample taken for sequencing was blood. These receptors all come from a man aged 30 to 39 in good health. Each CDR3 is given with its conserved first and last residue. Fields, in order: clone size, CDR3 length, D gene, J gene, V gene, CDR3 protein, CDR3 DNA. A D gene is named only where the DNA matches it firmly. Only some rows state a clone size, as once, few, many or a class for expanded clones.

few,13,-,TRBJ2-7,TRBV5-6,CASSFWGHNEQYF,TGTGCCAGCAGCTTTTGGGGGCACAACGAGCAGTACTTC
few,16,TRBD2,TRBJ2-1,TRBV6-2/TRBV6-3,CASSPITSGGNNEQFF,TGTGCCAGCAGTCCTATAACTAGCGGGGGGAACAATGAGCAGTTCTTC
few,16,-,TRBJ2-7,TRBV6-2/TRBV6-3,CASRSDRRPLSYEQYF,TGTGCCAGCAGGAGCGACAGAAGGCCATTATCCTACGAGCAGTACTTC
few,14,TRBD2,TRBJ2-3,TRBV12-3/TRBV12-4,CASRTSGKTDTQYF,TGTGCCAGCAGGACTAGCGGGAAGACAGATACGCAGTATTTT
many,15,-,TRBJ2-7,TRBV6-2/TRBV6-3,CASSSITRGDYEQYF,TGTGCCAGCAGTTCCATAACTCGTGGAGACTACGAGCAGTACTTC
-,14,TRBD1,TRBJ1-1,TRBV18,CASSPGQGNPEAFF,TGTGCCAGCTCACCCGGACAGGGGAACCCTGAAGCTTTCTTT
few,13,-,TRBJ2-7,TRBV3-1,CASSSRGLSEQYF,TGTGCCAGCTCCTCGCGGGGGCTGAGTGAGCAGTACTTC
-,16,-,TRBJ1-5,TRBV12-3/TRBV12-4,CASSSPLGGGNQPQHF,TGTGCCAGCAGTTCCCCCCTAGGGGGAGGCAATCAGCCCCAGCATTTT
once,11,-,TRBJ1-1,TRBV30,CAWSVRVRAFF,TGTGCCTGGAGTGTAAGGGTCAGAGCTTTCTTT
-,16,TRBD1,TRBJ2-3,TRBV4-2,CASSQGQGDNTDTQYF,TGTGCCAGCAGCCAAGGGCAGGGGGACAACACAGATACGCAGTATTTT
few,15,-,TRBJ1-6,TRBV27,CASSLISEGNSPLHF,TGTGCCAGCAGTTTAATCTCTGAGGGTAATTCACCCCTCCACTTT
-,15,-,TRBJ2-1,TRBV2,CASSTERAPYNEQFF,TGTGCCAGCAGTACGGAGCGGGCCCCCTACAATGAACAGTTCTTC
-,15,-,TRBJ1-2,TRBV7-3,CASSLGASLNYGYTF,TGTGCCAGCAGCTTAGGGGCCAGCTTAAACTATGGCTACACCTTC
-,14,TRBD2,TRBJ2-1,TRBV20-1,CSARASGGGNEQFF,TGCAGTGCCCGAGCCAGCGGGGGAGGGAATGAGCAGTTCTTC
-,15,-,TRBJ1-1,TRBV11-1,CASSLGGAPNTEAFF,TGTGCCAGCAGCTTAGGAGGGGCGCCGAACACTGAAGCTTTCTTT
-,17,-,TRBJ2-3,TRBV6-2/TRBV6-3,CASIPPGGASMRDTQYF,TGTGCCAGCATCCCCCCCGGGGGCGCGTCCATGCGGGATACGCAGTATTTT
-,15,-,TRBJ2-1,TRBV12-3/TRBV12-4,CASSYLRGREDEQFF,TGTGCCAGCAGTTACCTGAGAGGCAGGGAGGATGAGCAGTTCTTC
-,12,-,TRBJ2-5,TRBV20-1,CSARPGVNEQYF,TGCAGTGCTAGACCTGGTGTTAATGAGCAGTACTTC
few,17,TRBD2,TRBJ2-7,TRBV27,CASSLGFSGGTSYEQYF,TGTGCCAGCAGTTTAGGATTCTCGGGGGGGACCTCCTACGAGCAGTACTTC
once,14,TRBD2,TRBJ2-1,TRBV14,CASSHKMGGCEQFF,TGTGCCAGCAGCCACAAGATGGGAGGGTGTGAGCAGTTCTTC
-,17,TRBD1,TRBJ2-7,TRBV4-1,CASSQAHRGSIYNEQYF,TGCGCCAGCAGCCAAGCCCACAGGGGGTCAATTTACAATGAGCAGTACTTC
-,15,TRBD1,TRBJ1-5,TRBV28,CASSLTGERNQPQHF,TGTGCCAGCAGTTTGACAGGGGAGCGGAATCAGCCCCAGCATTTT
once,15,-,TRBJ2-7,TRBV4-2,CTSSQELGRAYEQYF,TGTACCAGCAGCCAAGAGCTCGGCAGGGCCTACGAGCAGTACTTC
-,15,TRBD2,TRBJ2-7,TRBV27,CASSWGSSGVYEQYF,TGTGCCAGCAGTTGGGGGTCTAGCGGGGTCTACGAGCAGTACTTC
-,13,-,TRBJ2-5,TRBV5-1,CVSSGTGQETQYF,TGCGTCAGCAGCGGAACAGGACAAGAGACCCAGTACTTC
-,15,TRBD2,TRBJ2-1,TRBV27,CASSLSGGGGYEQFF,TGTGCCAGCAGTTTATCCGGCGGGGGGGGGTATGAGCAGTTCTTC
few,14,TRBD1,TRBJ1-2,TRBV25-1,CASSERTGIDGYTF,TGTGCCAGCAGTGAACGGACAGGGATTGATGGCTACACCTTC
-,11,-,TRBJ2-7,TRBV12-3/TRBV12-4,CASSKGSEQYF,TGTGCCAGCAGTAAGGGGTCCGAGCAGTACTTC
-,17,-,TRBJ2-3,TRBV20-1,CSATIISAAFSTDTQYF,TGCAGTGCTACCATTATAAGCGCCGCGTTTAGCACAGATACGCAGTATTTT
-,15,-,TRBJ1-1,TRBV15,CATSREKVMNTEAFF,TGTGCCACCAGCAGAGAGAAGGTCATGAACACTGAAGCTTTCTTT
-,14,-,TRBJ1-2,TRBV27,CASRLGPGTYGHTF,TGTGCCAGCAGGCTAGGTCCGGGAACCTATGGCCACACCTTC
-,13,-,TRBJ1-2,TRBV7-2,CASSFRGTDGYTF,TGTGCCAGCAGCTTTCGTGGGACCGATGGCTACACCTTC
many,14,TRBD2,TRBJ2-5,TRBV20-1,CSAGGEGFQETQYF,TGCAGTGCAGGAGGGGAGGGGTTCCAAGAGACCCAGTACTTC
-,20,TRBD2,TRBJ2-6,TRBV3-1,CASSQSRIAGAFSGANVLTF,TGTGCCAGCAGCCAAAGCCGCATAGCGGGGGCCTTCTCTGGGGCCAACGTCCTGACTTTC
few,13,-,TRBJ1-4,TRBV7-2,CASTPGPNEKLFF,TGTGCCAGCACCCCGGGCCCTAATGAAAAACTGTTTTTT
-,16,TRBD1,TRBJ2-3,TRBV6-5,CATQQPRDRGRDTQYF,TGTGCCACCCAGCAACCCCGGGACAGGGGGCGAGATACGCAGTATTTT
-,15,-,TRBJ2-3,TRBV7-9,CASINRGAGTDTHYF,TGTGCCAGCATCAACCGGGGGGCAGGCACTGATACGCACTATTTT
-,14,TRBD1,TRBJ1-2,TRBV12-3/TRBV12-4,CASSIGTGVYGYTF,TGTGCCAGCAGTATCGGGACAGGGGTCTATGGCTACACCTTC
many,12,TRBD1,TRBJ2-7,TRBV20-1,CSATLGTGKQYF,TGCAGTGCTACCCTCGGGACAGGAAAGCAGTACTTC
once,14,-,TRBJ1-2,TRBV5-1,CACSDLGQNYGYTF,TGCGCCTGCAGCGATTTGGGCCAGAACTATGGCTACACCTTC
-,12,-,TRBJ2-5,TRBV3-1,CASRQGPETQYF,TGTGCCAGCAGGCAGGGGCCAGAGACCCAGTACTTC
once,12,-,TRBJ1-5,TRBV6-2/TRBV6-3,CASKEGSSSQHF,TGTGCCAGCAAGGAGGGGAGTAGTTCCCAGCATTTT
-,13,-,TRBJ2-7,TRBV6-6,CASSYQGRGEQYF,TGTGCCAGCAGTTACCAGGGGCGGGGGGAGCAGTACTTC